This T cell receptor (beta chain) was retrieved from a study of cytomegalovirus exposure and HLA in healthy donors. Study results and caveats: The productive fraction for most TCR beta V segments was about 90% or about 30% in an earlier analysis. Donors belonging to an Asian-associated ancestry cluster reportedly showed fewer N-insertions in productive TCRs than the approximately 640-donor mean, according to what a later analysis found. Diagnosis of cytomegalovirus status made by the classifier reportedly showed high specificity and sensitivity. One variant, a missense change in DCLRE1C, was linked in a later analysis to TCR beta V- and J-gene trimming.

Primers included in the PCR were 60 Vbeta and 13 Jbeta primers. Produced via immunoSEQ multiplex PCR; TCRdb's table is partial and in-frame only. Among more than 95,000 clones listed, about 81% were seen once. Trimming at V came to 3 bases and at J to 9 bases, leaving 17 bases not matched to a gene. In germline, CDR1 is ENHRY, CDR2 SYGVKD. The CDR3 runs to 17 residues. This clone was picked up a small number of times. Its target is not known. This sequence joins TRBV10-3 and TRBJ2-1; 7 nucleotides line up with TRBD1. Sequenced material: PBMCs. The TCR sequence derives from a man aged 30 to 39 in good health and CMV-seronegative. CDR3 amino acids: CAISDRGQAGIQGEQFF. The CDR3 coding sequence is TGTGCCATCAGTGACCGAGGACAGGCCGGTATACAAGGTGAGCAGTTCTTC.